These 11 T cell receptor beta chains were all obtained from the same sample, sequenced in a study of shared clonotypes between healthy human individuals. Using immunoSEQ multiplex PCR, the repertoire was profiled, and TCRdb retains in-frame clones only, with some absent. The sample includes about a million clones, roughly 72% of them seen just once. Sequencing used memory CD4+ T cells sorted from blood. This sample's subset: CD45RA-negative fraction. Receptors were obtained from a man aged 18 to 30 in good health.

In its sample, this clone was seen once. The sample has other DNA sequences that encode this CDR3 too. This chain joins TRBV11-2 and TRBJ2-2; D uncertain. Germline V gene lookup returns CDR1 SGHAT and CDR2 FQNNGV. Deletions cut 1 base from V and 6 bases from J, with 6 bases between. The CDR3 is made up of 13 amino acids. The CDR3 sequence is CASSLGGSGELFF. CDR3 nucleotide sequence: TGTGCCAGCAGCTTAGGGGGTTCCGGGGAGCTGTTTTTT.

V usage is TRBV6-1 and J usage is TRBJ2-2, with unresolved D. CDR3 length equals 15 residues. Trimming cost V 6 bases and J 4 bases, with 15 bases left between them. CDR1 MNHNS and CDR2 SASEGT come from the germline V gene. This CDR3 is CASRMWEQTTGELFF. For the CDR3, the DNA is TGTGCCAGCAGGATGTGGGAACAAACCACCGGGGAGCTGTTTTTT.

The chain links TRBV6-6 to TRBJ2-4; D is undetermined. Germline lookup yields CDR1 MNHNY and CDR2 SVGAGI (reference sequence). The CDR3 has 11 residues. The V end was cut by 8 bases, the J end by 5 bases, with 7 bases between. The CDR3 loop is CASRGENIQYF. The CDR3 DNA sequence: TGTGCCAGCCGTGGAGAAAACATTCAGTACTTC.

This chain links TRBV5-1 with TRBJ1-2; D might be TRBD1 (5 bases). V was clipped by 0 bases and J by 7 bases, with 13 bases between them. The CDR3 spans 14 residues. From germline, CDR1 is SGHRS and CDR2 YFSETQ. The CDR3 spells CASSLAGQGSGYTF. Here the CDR3 DNA reads TGCGCCAGCAGCTTGGCAGGGCAGGGTAGTGGCTACACCTTC.

This clone came up a few times. The V and J genes are TRBV30 and TRBJ1-5, with TRBD1 matching 7 bases. The germline V gene has CDR1 GTSNPN and CDR2 SVGIG (reference sequence). The CDR3 consists of 16 residues. Trimming took 0 bases from V and 4 from J; bases not matched to a gene: 9. As DNA, the CDR3 is TGTGCCTGGAGTGTACAGGGGAAGGATTCTAATCAGCCCCAGCATTTT. Its protein product is CAWSVQGKDSNQPQHF.

This clone was found a few times. This chain uses TRBV9 with TRBJ1-3; 9 bases align to TRBD1. V dropped 2 bases and J dropped 4; count of bases not matched to a gene: 4. CDR3 length: 15 amino acids. The germline gives CDR1 SGDLS, CDR2 YYNGEE. The CDR3: CASSVGQGGGNTIYF. CDR3 nucleotides: TGTGCCAGCAGCGTGGGACAGGGTGGGGGAAACACCATATATTTT.

The chain recombines TRBV28 with TRBJ2-5; 12 bases agree with TRBD1. J gave up 4 bases and V 7 bases, and 7 bases lay outside the gene matches. Germline values: CDR1 MDHEN, CDR2 SYDVKM. The CDR3 runs to 15 residues. The CDR3 bases are TGTGCCAGCAACTCGGGACAGGGGGCTAGAGAGACCCAGTACTTC. Translating it yields CASNSGQGARETQYF.

This chain connects TRBV2 to TRBJ1-1; the D gene is possibly TRBD1 (5 bases). The CDR3 is 14 residues long. Germline V lookup: CDR1 SNHLY, CDR2 FYNNEI. Trimming shortened V by 6 bases and J by 5 bases, and 16 bases separated the two germline ends. This CDR3 is CASRGWVEGTEAFF. CDR3 nucleotides: TGTGCCAGCAGGGGATGGGTCGAGGGGACTGAAGCTTTCTTT.

This chain joins TRBV9 and TRBJ2-3; D gene unclear. V lost 0 bases to trimming and J lost 2 bases, with 10 bases between them. The CDR3 sequence is 15 residues long. Germline lookup yields CDR1 SGDLS and CDR2 YYNGEE. CDR3 nucleotides: TGTGCCAGCAGCGTAGTTGGGAAGGTCACAGATACGCAGTATTTT. This codes for CASSVVGKVTDTQYF.

CDR3 amino acids: CASSPGTQGKLFF. The DNA of the CDR3 is TGTGCCAGCTCACCGGGGACGCAGGGGAAACTGTTTTTT. The chain has TRBV18 and TRBJ1-4; possible D gene TRBD1, 6 bases. V gave up 3 bases and J gave up 11 bases, with 13 bases separating them. The CDR3 spans 13 residues. CDR1 is KGHSH, CDR2 LQKENI, per germline.

The CDR3 is CASSLEGSSNQPQHF. CDR3 bases: TGCGCCAGCAGCTTGGAGGGATCTAGCAATCAGCCCCAGCATTTT. The V gene is TRBV5-1, the J gene TRBJ1-5; D call uncertain. In germline, CDR1 is SGHRS, CDR2 YFSETQ. The V and J ends lost 0 bases and 0 bases respectively, with 7 bases between them. The CDR3 totals 15 residues.